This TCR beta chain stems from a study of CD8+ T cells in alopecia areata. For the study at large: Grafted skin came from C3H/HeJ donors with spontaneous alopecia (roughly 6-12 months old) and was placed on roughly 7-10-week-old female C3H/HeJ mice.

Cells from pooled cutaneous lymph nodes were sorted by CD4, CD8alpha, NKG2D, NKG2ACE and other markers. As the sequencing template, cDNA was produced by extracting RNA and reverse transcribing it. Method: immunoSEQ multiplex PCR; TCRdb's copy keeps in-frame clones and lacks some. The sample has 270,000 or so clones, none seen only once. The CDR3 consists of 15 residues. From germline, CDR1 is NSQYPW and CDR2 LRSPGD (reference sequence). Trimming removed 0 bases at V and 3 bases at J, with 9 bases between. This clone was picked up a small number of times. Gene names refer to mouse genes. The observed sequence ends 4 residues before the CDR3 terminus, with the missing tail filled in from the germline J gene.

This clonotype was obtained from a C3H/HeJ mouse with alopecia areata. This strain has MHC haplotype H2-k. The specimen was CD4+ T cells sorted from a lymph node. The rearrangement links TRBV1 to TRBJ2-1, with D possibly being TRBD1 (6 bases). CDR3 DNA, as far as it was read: TGCACCTGCAGTGCAGATCGACAGGTCTATGCT. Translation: CTCSADRQVYA. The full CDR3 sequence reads CTCSADRQVYAEQFF.